The clone carrying this T cell receptor beta chain was counted ten times or more. Its specificity is not known. V lost 5 bases and J lost 5, with 13 bases in between. The CDR3 contains 13 residues. The V gene's germline CDR1 is SEHNR and CDR2 FQNEAQ (reference sequence). The sample is drawn from a study of T-cell memory formation after mild COVID-19. Whole-study results and caveats: Clones from the second wave (peaking day 37) had unconfirmed SARS-CoV-2 specificity. Some responding clones appeared in pre-infection memory, suggesting cross-reactive memory joined.

MiXCR was run by TCRdb on the 5' RACE reads, yielding one entry per CDR3 protein. This table has about 190,000 distinct CDR3 sequences, 20% to 25% appearing once. The V gene is TRBV7-9, the J gene TRBJ2-7, with a possible D match to TRBD2 (7 bases). This clonotype was obtained from an adult woman who had mild COVID-19 (a few samples of this study predate the infection). Cell type and time point are not known. The sample taken for sequencing was PBMCs or a T cell subset sorted from them (not recorded which). The CDR3 region is CASSPGGANEQYF. The CDR3 DNA follows: TGTGCCAGCAGCCCTGGGGGGGCTAACGAGCAGTACTTC.